This T cell receptor (beta chain) is from a study of neurological immune-mediated disorders. By 5'RACE with 10-nucleotide random UMIs, the cDNA was made. A single record per CDR3 protein comes from TCRdb applying MiXCR to the 5' RACE reads. The data hold approximately 60,000 distinct CDR3 sequences, with about 4% observed a single time. This CDR3 is built from 14 residues. V gave up 7 bases and J gave up 2 bases, with 15 bases separating them. CDR1 is SGHRS and CDR2 is YFSETQ in the germline V gene. The material sequenced was PBMCs. This sequence originates from a man aged 50-59 years with multiple sclerosis. This chain joins TRBV5-1 and TRBJ1-2; maybe TRBD1 (5 bases). The CDR3 bases are TGCGCCAGCCGATTGGCGGGGGGAAACTATGGCTACACCTTC. Its translation: CASRLAGGNYGYTF.